This section outlines one T cell receptor (beta chain) sequence together with its context. The data belong to a study of control samples from healthy donors and cancer patients. Here immunoSEQ multiplex PCR was the method, and the copy in TCRdb shows in-frame clones only, minus some. Of approximately 170,000 clones in the sample, just over 90% were seen once. CDR1 LNHDA and CDR2 SQIVND come from the germline V gene (reference sequence). The ends lost 6 bases at V and 7 bases at J; junction bases unmatched: 4. This CDR3 comprises 13 residues. The sequence derives from a man aged 30 to 39 in good health. The sample was blood. This chain links TRBV19 with TRBJ1-5, with 9 bases that match TRBD1. Here the CDR3 DNA reads TGTGCCAGTAGGGGGACAGGGTTCCAGCCCCAGCATTTT. This codes for CASRGTGFQPQHF.